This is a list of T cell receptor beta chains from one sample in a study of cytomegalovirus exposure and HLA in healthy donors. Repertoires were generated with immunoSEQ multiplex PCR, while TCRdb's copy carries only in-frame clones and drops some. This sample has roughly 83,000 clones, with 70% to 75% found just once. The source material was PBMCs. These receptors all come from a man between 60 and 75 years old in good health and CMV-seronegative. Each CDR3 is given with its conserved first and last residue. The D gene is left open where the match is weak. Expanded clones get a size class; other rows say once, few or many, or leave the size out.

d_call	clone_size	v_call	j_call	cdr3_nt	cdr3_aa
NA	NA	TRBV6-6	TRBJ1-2	TGTGCCAGCAGTTACGAGGGTAGCGTCGTCTATGGCTACACCTTC	CASSYEGSVVYGYTF
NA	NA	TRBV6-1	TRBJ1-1	TGTGCCATCCACTCCCCCGGCGGGGAAGCTTTCTTT	CAIHSPGGEAFF
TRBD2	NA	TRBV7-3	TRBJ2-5	TGTGCCAGCAGCACAGGGACTAGCGGGGGGGCTCGGCAAGAGACCCAGTACTTC	CASSTGTSGGARQETQYF
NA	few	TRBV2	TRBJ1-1	TGTGCCAGCAGTGGACCTACTTCTGGACAGAACACTGAAGCTTTCTTT	CASSGPTSGQNTEAFF
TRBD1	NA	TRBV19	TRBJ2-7	TGTGCCAGTAGTTCCCGACAGGGCTGGAGCGAGCAGTACTTC	CASSSRQGWSEQYF
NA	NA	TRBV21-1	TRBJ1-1	TGTGCCAGCAGCAAAGCGCGACAGGGATGCATGAACACTGAAGCTTTCTTT	CASSKARQGCMNTEAFF
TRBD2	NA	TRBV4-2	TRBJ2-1	TGTGCCAGCAGCCAGGTCCGTAGCGGGGGGTCTTACAATGAGCAGTTCTTC	CASSQVRSGGSYNEQFF
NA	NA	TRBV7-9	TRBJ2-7	TGTGCCAGCAGTTCCGGGACATCGGTCACCTACGAGCAGTACTTC	CASSSGTSVTYEQYF
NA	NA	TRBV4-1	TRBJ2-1	TGCGCCAGCAGCCAAGATCCAGGGGGGACCTACAATGAGCAGTTCTTC	CASSQDPGGTYNEQFF
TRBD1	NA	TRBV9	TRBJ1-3	TGTGCCAGCAGCGTGACAGGGTTCGAAGGAAACACCATATATTTT	CASSVTGFEGNTIYF
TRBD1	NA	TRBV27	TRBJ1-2	TGTGCCAGCAGTTTATGGCAGGGGGCTCGAGGCTACACCTTC	CASSLWQGARGYTF